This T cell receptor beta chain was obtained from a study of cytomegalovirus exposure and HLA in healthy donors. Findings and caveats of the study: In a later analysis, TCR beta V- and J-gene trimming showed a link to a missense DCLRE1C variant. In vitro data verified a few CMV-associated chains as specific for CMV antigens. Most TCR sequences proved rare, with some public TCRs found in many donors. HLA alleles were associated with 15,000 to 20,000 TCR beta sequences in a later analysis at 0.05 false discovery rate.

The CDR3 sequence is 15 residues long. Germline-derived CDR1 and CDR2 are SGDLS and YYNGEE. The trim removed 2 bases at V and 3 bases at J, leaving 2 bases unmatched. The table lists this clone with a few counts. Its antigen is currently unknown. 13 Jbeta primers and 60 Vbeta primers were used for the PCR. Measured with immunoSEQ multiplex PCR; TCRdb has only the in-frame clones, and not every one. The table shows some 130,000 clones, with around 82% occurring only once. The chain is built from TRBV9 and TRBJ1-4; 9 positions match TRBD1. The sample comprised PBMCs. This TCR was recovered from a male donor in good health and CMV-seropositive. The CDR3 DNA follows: TGTGCCAGCAGCGTTGACAGGGGGGCTAATGAAAAACTGTTTTTT. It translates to CASSVDRGANEKLFF.